A single sample gave rise to the 20 T cell receptor beta chains below, sequenced in a study of PD-1 blockade in mismatch repair-deficient tumors. Clones were read by immunoSEQ multiplex PCR, and TCRdb kept only the in-frame ones, dropping some. Here the sample spans around 40,000 clones, about 88% being singletons. This material consisted of peripheral blood, taken 76 weeks after starting pembrolizumab. These receptors originate from an adult with mismatch repair-deficient cancer.

This sequence joins TRBV9 and TRBJ1-1, with D tentatively TRBD1 (5 bases). Trimming removed 4 bases from V and 1 base from J, with 17 bases in between. The CDR3 spans 16 residues. The germline V gene has CDR1 SGDLS and CDR2 YYNGEE. CDR3 nucleotide sequence: TGTGCCAGCAGCCTCGGGGCGGGACGGGAGAACACTGAAGCTTTCTTT. It encodes CASSLGAGRENTEAFF. Full variable domain (rest looked up from reference TRBV9 and TRBJ1-1): DSGVTQTPKHLITATGQRVTLRCSPRSGDLSVYWYQQSLDQGLQFLIQYYNGEERAKGNILERFSAQQFPDLHSELNLSSLELGDSALYFCASSLGAGRENTEAFFGQGTRLTVV.

The V call is TRBV27, the J call TRBJ1-2; D ambiguous. V gave up 2 bases and J gave up 4 bases, with 14 bases separating them. Germline V gene sequence: CDR1 MNHEY, CDR2 SMNVEV (reference sequence). The CDR3 totals 15 residues. The CDR3 bases are TGTGCCAGCAGTTTAATCGGCAGTACTTTCTATGGCTACACCTTC. Its translation: CASSLIGSTFYGYTF.

The table lists this clone with a count of one. The chain recombines TRBV9 with TRBJ1-4, with a possible D match to TRBD1 (5 bases). Germline V gene data show CDR1 as SGDLS and CDR2 as YYNGEE. V was clipped by 4 bases and J by 0 bases, with 16 bases between them. This CDR3 comprises 17 residues. CDR3 DNA sequence: TGTGCCAGCAGCATTTCGGGGACGGGTGCAACTAATGAAAAACTGTTTTTT. Translation gives CASSISGTGATNEKLFF.

The V gene is TRBV5-6, the J gene TRBJ2-6; 8 nucleotides agree with TRBD1. Germline V lookup: CDR1 SGHDT, CDR2 YYEEEE. The CDR3 consists of 16 residues. The J segment lost 6 bases and the V segment lost 5 bases, leaving 10 bases of the junction unmatched. The CDR3 nucleotides are TGTGCCAGCAGGAGGCAGGGGGCGGATGAGGCCAACGTCCTGACTTTC. This gives the protein CASRRQGADEANVLTF.

This sequence joins TRBV7-2 and TRBJ1-5; unclear D gene. The CDR3 contains 17 residues. Germline CDR1 is SGHTA and CDR2 is FQGNSA. The V end lost 1 base, the J end lost 1 base, and 14 bases lay between the germline ends. CDR3 DNA: TGTGCCAGCAGCTTAGTACATGACTGGATGAGCAATCAGCCCCAGCATTTT. This encodes CASSLVHDWMSNQPQHF.

The gene calls are TRBV27 and TRBJ1-5; D perhaps matches TRBD1 (5 bases). Germline CDR1 and CDR2: MNHEY and SMNVEV (reference sequence). The CDR3 spans 16 residues. Deletions cut 0 bases from V and 6 bases from J, with 15 bases between. CDR3 loop: CASSLSGSIGGQPQHF. CDR3 DNA: TGTGCCAGCAGTTTATCCGGGTCTATCGGGGGTCAGCCCCAGCATTTT.

This clone was seen only a few times. The chain joins TRBV7-3 to TRBJ2-7, with D perhaps being TRBD1 or TRBD2 (5 bases each). V was clipped by 7 bases and J by 4 bases, with 14 bases between them. This CDR3 has 13 residues. Looked up from germline, CDR1 is SGHTA and CDR2 is FQGTGA. This chain's CDR3 is CASNMGPRYEQYF. Written as DNA, the CDR3 is TGTGCCAGCAACATGGGACCGCGTTACGAGCAGTACTTC.

The rearrangement uses TRBV9 and TRBJ1-2; D is unclear. Germline V gives CDR1 SGDLS, CDR2 YYNGEE. CDR3 length: 11 residues. The V end lost 3 bases, the J end lost 4 bases, and 4 bases lay between the germline ends. The CDR3 DNA reads TGTGCCAGCAGCGCCGGCTATGGCTACACCTTC. It specifies CASSAGYGYTF.

The chain is built from TRBV4-3 and TRBJ2-7, with D maybe TRBD1 (7 bases). Deletions cut 2 bases from V and 7 bases from J, with 18 bases between. From germline, CDR1 is LGHNA and CDR2 YSLEER. The CDR3 covers 15 residues. The CDR3 is CASSQLRDSGSEQYF. CDR3 nucleotide sequence: TGCGCCAGCAGCCAATTGCGGGACAGTGGATCGGAGCAGTACTTC.

CDR3 protein: CASTGPGIREQYF. The CDR3 DNA reads as TGTGCCAGCACCGGACCAGGGATTCGGGAGCAGTACTTC. The chain links TRBV5-8 to TRBJ2-7; a weak D match, TRBD1 (5 bases). This CDR3 is built from 13 residues. V lost 6 bases, J lost 7 bases, and 17 bases lay in between. Per the germline V gene, CDR1 is SGHTS and CDR2 is YDEGEE.

The genes are TRBV10-2 and TRBJ2-7, with 14 bases aligning to TRBD2. CDR1 is WSHSY and CDR2 is SAAADI in the germline V gene. The CDR3 covers 15 residues. The J segment lost 6 bases and the V segment lost 4 bases, leaving 5 bases of the junction unmatched. The CDR3 reads CASSGTSGRLSEQYF. The CDR3 DNA reads as TGCGCCAGCAGTGGGACTAGCGGGAGGCTGTCCGAGCAGTACTTC.

CDR3 sequence reads: CASSFRGPPTQGATTEAFF. The CDR3 DNA reads as TGCGCCAGCAGCTTCCGCGGTCCCCCCACACAGGGGGCGACCACTGAAGCTTTCTTT. This chain connects TRBV5-1 to TRBJ1-1, with 9 bases that match TRBD1. V trimming: 2 bases; J trimming: 4 bases; junction bases outside the gene matches: 18. Germline-derived CDR1 and CDR2 are SGHRS and YFSETQ. The CDR3 is 19 amino acids.

Here the CDR3 reads CASSSGLAGYEQYF. The DNA for the CDR3 is TGTGCCAGTAGTAGCGGACTAGCGGGATACGAGCAGTACTTC. The V call is TRBV19, the J call TRBJ2-7; 12 bases fit TRBD2. J gave up 4 bases and V 4 bases, and 2 bases lay outside the gene matches. In germline, CDR1 is LNHDA, CDR2 SQIVND (reference sequence). The CDR3 consists of 14 residues.

This clone was observed a single time. The chain's CDR3 is CASSARLSSGNTIYF. CDR3 in DNA: TGTGCCAGCAGCGCCCGACTAAGCTCTGGAAACACCATATATTTT. The V call is TRBV9, the J call TRBJ1-3; the D is unclear. Germline-derived CDR1 and CDR2 are SGDLS and YYNGEE. Trimming left V 3 bases short and J 0 bases short, with 10 bases between. This CDR3 has 15 amino acids. Based on the CDR3 plus reference TRBV9 and TRBJ1-3, the full variable domain is DSGVTQTPKHLITATGQRVTLRCSPRSGDLSVYWYQQSLDQGLQFLIQYYNGEERAKGNILERFSAQQFPDLHSELNLSSLELGDSALYFCASSARLSSGNTIYFGEGSWLTVV.

The chain uses TRBV7-9 and TRBJ2-3, with 10 bases fitting TRBD1. The V gene end was trimmed by 5 bases and the J gene end by 3 bases; junction bases not matched to a gene: 5. This CDR3 region has 15 residues. Germline values: CDR1 SEHNR, CDR2 FQNEAQ (reference sequence). In nucleotides, the CDR3 is TGTGCCAGCAGCACCTGGGACAGGGGTACAGATACGCAGTATTTT. It yields the protein CASSTWDRGTDTQYF.

This rearrangement joins TRBV11-3 to TRBJ2-3; D unclear. The V end was cut by 3 bases, the J end by 2 bases, with 3 bases between. Looked up from germline, CDR1 is SGHNT and CDR2 is YENEEA. CDR3 size: 12 residues. Written as DNA, the CDR3 is TGTGCCAGCAGCTTCAACACAGATACGCAGTATTTT. Translating it yields CASSFNTDTQYF.

The chain joins TRBV6-6 to TRBJ2-5; TRBD2 matches 7 bases. The junction had 9 bases not matched to a gene; V was cut back by 6 bases and J by 5 bases. Per germline, CDR1 MNHNY and CDR2 SVGAGI (reference sequence). The CDR3 covers 14 residues. CDR3 region: CASSAPRGEETQYF. The DNA of the CDR3 is TGTGCCAGCAGCGCCCCTCGGGGGGAGGAGACCCAGTACTTC.

This clone was observed a handful of times. The CDR3 spells CASSSRQLSNQPQHF. The CDR3 DNA reads TGTGCCAGCAGCTCTAGACAGCTTAGCAATCAGCCCCAGCATTTT. The V and J genes are TRBV7-8 and TRBJ1-5; possible D gene TRBD1, 5 bases. V dropped 4 bases and J dropped 0 bases, with 10 bases sitting between them. The germline CDR1 and CDR2 sequences are SGHVS and FQNEAQ. This CDR3 spans 15 amino acids.

The chain has TRBV5-1 and TRBJ2-3; no clear D gene. This CDR3 region has 11 residues. The V end lost 1 base, the J end lost 5 bases, and 2 bases lay between the germline ends. CDR1 is SGHRS and CDR2 is YFSETQ in the germline V gene. The CDR3 nucleotides are TGCGCCAGCAGCTTGAAAGATACGCAGTATTTT. It is translated as CASSLKDTQYF.

This chain joins TRBV27 and TRBJ2-3; TRBD2 aligns across 8 bases. This CDR3 contains 20 residues. Germline V gene lookup returns CDR1 MNHEY and CDR2 SMNVEV (reference sequence). After removal of 5 bases from V and 0 bases from J, the junction contained 19 bases not matched to a gene. The CDR3 here is CASSPDGAAGGSSSTDTQYF. CDR3 sequence (DNA): TGTGCCAGCAGTCCAGACGGGGCGGCGGGAGGATCCTCTAGCACAGATACGCAGTATTTT.